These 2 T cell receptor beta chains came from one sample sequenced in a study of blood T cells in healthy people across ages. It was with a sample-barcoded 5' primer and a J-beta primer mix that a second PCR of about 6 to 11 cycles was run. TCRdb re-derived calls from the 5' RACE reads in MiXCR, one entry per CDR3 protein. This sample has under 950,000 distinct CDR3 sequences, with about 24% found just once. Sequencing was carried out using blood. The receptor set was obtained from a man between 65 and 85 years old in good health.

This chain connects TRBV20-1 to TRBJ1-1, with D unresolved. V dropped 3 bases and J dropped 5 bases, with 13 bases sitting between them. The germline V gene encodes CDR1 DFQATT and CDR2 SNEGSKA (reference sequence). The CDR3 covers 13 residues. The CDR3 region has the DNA TGCAGTGCTAGTTTGGGATCGGGTACTGAAGCTTTCTTT. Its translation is CSASLGSGTEAFF.

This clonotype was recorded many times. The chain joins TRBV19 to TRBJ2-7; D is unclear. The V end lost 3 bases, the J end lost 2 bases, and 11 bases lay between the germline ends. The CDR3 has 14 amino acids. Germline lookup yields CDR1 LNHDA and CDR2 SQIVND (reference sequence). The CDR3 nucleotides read TGTGCCAGTAGTATTCCCCACCGGACCTACGAGCAGTACTTC. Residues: CASSIPHRTYEQYF.